This T cell receptor beta chain originates from a study of regulatory T cells in long-lasting Graves disease. Whole-study context: Graves' patients, diagnosed recently, had received antithyroid drugs under 3 months.

At least ten counts were recorded for this clonotype. No antigen is known for it. Study results and caveats: Persistent disease samples used TRBV28, TRBJ1-2 and TRBJ2-5 preferentially. For persistent Graves' patients, TCR diversity was lower than for newly diagnosed ones.

Time point noted: newly diagnosed GD, antithyroid drugs for less than 3 months. PBMC RNA served as the TCR library source. CDR3 size: 16 residues. Trimming at V came to 5 bases and at J to 1 base, leaving 8 bases not matched to a gene. Libraries of TCR beta came from iRepertoire HTBI primers plus Arm-PCR of CDR3 regions. From the multiplex PCR reads, TCRdb called clonotypes with MiXCR, one entry per CDR3 protein. The repertoire consists of 400,000 to 500,000 distinct CDR3 sequences, with 16% occurring once and the leading ten covering approximately 12%. These data were also filed under a second study, of T cells in Graves' hyperthyroidism and ophthalmopathy. This second study says: TCR CDR3 regions were first amplified by RT-PCR with HTBI primers.

The chain employs TRBV12-3 or TRBV12-4 and TRBJ1-1, with TRBD1 identical over 9 bases. This receptor was identified in a woman aged 25 to 39 with Graves disease. This material consisted of peripheral blood mononuclear cells (PBMCs), taken at new diagnosis, from a patient treated with antithyroid drugs. CDR3 bases: TGTGCCAGCAGTGCAACCTACAGGGGGCCGAACACTGAAGCTTTCTTT. This codes for CASSATYRGPNTEAFF.